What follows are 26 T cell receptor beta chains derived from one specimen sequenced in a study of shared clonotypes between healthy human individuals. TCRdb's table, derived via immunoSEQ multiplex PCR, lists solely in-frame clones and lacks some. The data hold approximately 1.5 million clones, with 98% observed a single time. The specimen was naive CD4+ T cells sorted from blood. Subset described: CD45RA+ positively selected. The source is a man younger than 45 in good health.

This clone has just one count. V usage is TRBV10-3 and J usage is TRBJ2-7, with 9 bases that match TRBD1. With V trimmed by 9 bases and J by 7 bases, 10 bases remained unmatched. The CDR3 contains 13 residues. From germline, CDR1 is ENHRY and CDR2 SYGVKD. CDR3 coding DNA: TGTGCCATTGGGACAGGGCCGACTAGGGAGCAGTACTTC. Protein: CAIGTGPTREQYF.

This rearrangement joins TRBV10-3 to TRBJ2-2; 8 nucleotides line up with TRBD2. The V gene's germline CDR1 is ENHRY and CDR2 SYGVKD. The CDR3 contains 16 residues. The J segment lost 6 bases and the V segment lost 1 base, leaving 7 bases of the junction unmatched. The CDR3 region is CAISEFRSGTAGELFF. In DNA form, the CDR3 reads TGTGCCATCAGTGAGTTCCGTAGCGGGACGGCCGGGGAGCTGTTTTTT.

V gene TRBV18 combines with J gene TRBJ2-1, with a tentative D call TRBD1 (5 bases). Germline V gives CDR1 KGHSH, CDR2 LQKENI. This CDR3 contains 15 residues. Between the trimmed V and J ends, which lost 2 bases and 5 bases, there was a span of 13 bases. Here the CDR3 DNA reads TGTGCCAGCTCACCATGGAGACAGCTAGACAATGAGCAGTTCTTC. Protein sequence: CASSPWRQLDNEQFF. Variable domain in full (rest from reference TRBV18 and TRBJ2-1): NAGVMQNPRHLVRRRGQEARLRCSPMKGHSHVYWYRQLPEEGLKFMVYLQKENIIDESGMPKERFSAEFPKEGPSILRIQQVVRGDSAAYFCASSPWRQLDNEQFFGPGTRLTVL.

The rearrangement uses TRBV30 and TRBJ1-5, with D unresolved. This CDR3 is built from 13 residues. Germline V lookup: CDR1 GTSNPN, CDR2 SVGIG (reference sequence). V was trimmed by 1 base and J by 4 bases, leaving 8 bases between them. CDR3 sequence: CAWSALLNQPQHF. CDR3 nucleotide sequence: TGTGCCTGGAGTGCTCTCCTAAATCAGCCCCAGCATTTT.

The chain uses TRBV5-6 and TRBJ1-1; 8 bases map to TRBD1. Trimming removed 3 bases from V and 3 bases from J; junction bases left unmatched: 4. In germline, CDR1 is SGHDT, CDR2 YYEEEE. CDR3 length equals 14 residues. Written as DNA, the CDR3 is TGTGCCAGCAGCTACAGGGGGTCGGACACTGAAGCTTTCTTT. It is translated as CASSYRGSDTEAFF.

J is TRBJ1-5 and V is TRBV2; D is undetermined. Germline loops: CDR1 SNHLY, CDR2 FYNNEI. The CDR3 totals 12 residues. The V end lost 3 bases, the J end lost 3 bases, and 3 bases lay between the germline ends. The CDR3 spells CASSDYNQPQHF. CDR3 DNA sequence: TGTGCCAGCAGTGACTACAATCAGCCCCAGCATTTT.

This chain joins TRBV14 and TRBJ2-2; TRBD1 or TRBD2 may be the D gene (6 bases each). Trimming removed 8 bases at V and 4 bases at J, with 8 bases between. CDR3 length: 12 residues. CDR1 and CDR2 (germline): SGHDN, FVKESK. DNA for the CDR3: TGTGCCAGCTGGGGGGCCACCGGGGAGCTGTTTTTT. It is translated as CASWGATGELFF.

Here the CDR3 DNA reads TGTGCCAGCAGCTTAAAAGGGACAGCCAACACCGGGGAGCTGTTTTTT. Its translation: CASSLKGTANTGELFF. The genes are TRBV7-3 and TRBJ2-2, with 7 bases matching TRBD1. V dropped 1 base and J dropped 2; count of bases not matched to a gene: 4. The CDR3 sequence is 16 residues long. The germline gives CDR1 SGHTA, CDR2 FQGTGA.

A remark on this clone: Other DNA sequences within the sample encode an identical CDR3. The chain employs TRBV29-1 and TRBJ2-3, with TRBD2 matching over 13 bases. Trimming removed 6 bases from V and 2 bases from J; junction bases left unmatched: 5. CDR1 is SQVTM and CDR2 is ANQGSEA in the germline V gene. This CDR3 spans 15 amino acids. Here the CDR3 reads CSVALAGGSTDTQYF. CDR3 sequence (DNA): TGCAGCGTCGCACTAGCGGGAGGGTCCACAGATACGCAGTATTTT.

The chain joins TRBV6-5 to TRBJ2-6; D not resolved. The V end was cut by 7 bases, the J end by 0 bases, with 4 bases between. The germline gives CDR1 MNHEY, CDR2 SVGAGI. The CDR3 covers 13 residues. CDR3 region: CASKNSGANVLTF. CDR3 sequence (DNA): TGTGCCAGCAAGAACTCTGGGGCCAACGTCCTGACTTTC.

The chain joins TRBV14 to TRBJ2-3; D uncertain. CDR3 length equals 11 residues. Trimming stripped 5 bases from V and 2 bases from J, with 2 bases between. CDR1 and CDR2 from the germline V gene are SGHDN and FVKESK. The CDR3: CASSNTDTQYF. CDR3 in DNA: TGTGCCAGCAGCAACACAGATACGCAGTATTTT.

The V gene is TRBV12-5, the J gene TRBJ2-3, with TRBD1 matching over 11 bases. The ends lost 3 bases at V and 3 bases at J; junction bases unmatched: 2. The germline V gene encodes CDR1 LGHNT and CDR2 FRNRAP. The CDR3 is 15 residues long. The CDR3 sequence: CASGFWDRGTDTQYF. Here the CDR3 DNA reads TGTGCTAGTGGTTTCTGGGACAGGGGGACAGATACGCAGTATTTT.

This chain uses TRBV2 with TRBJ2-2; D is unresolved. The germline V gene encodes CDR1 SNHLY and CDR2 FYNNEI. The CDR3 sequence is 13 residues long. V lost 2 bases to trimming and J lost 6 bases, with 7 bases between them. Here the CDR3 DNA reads TGTGCCAGCAGTGAAACCAGTGCCGGGGAGCTGTTTTTT. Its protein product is CASSETSAGELFF.

This CDR3 reads CASRDTPQQGPQHF. CDR3 bases: TGCGCCAGCAGGGATACACCCCAACAGGGGCCCCAGCATTTT. The chain has TRBV5-1 and TRBJ1-5, with D perhaps matching TRBD1 (6 bases). The CDR3 is 14 residues long. V lost 5 bases to trimming and J lost 9 bases, with 18 bases between them. Germline CDR1 is SGHRS and CDR2 is YFSETQ.

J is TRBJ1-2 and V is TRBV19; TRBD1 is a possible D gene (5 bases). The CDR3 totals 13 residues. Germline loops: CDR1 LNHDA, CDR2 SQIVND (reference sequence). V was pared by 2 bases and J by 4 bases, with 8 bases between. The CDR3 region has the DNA TGTGCCAGTAGTATACCGGGACCCTATGGCTACACCTTC. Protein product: CASSIPGPYGYTF.

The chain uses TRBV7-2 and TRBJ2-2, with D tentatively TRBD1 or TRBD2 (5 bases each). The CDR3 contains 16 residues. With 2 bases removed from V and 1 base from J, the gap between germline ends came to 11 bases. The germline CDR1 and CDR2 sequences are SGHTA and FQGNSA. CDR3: CASSLSGQRNTGELFF. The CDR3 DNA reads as TGTGCCAGCAGCTTAAGCGGACAACGGAACACCGGGGAGCTGTTTTTT.

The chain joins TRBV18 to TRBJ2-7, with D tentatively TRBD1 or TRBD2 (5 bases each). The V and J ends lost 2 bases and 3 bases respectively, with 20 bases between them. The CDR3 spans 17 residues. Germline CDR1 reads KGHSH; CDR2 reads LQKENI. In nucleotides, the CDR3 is TGTGCCAGCTCACCAATTCGGGTAGGGGACCTAAACTACGAGCAGTACTTC. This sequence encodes CASSPIRVGDLNYEQYF.

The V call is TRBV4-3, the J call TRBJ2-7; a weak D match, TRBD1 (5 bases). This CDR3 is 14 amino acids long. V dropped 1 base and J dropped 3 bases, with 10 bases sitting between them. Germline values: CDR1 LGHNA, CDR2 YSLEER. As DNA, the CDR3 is TGCGCCAGCAGCCAAGTCGGAAGGGGCTACGAGCAGTACTTC. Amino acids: CASSQVGRGYEQYF.

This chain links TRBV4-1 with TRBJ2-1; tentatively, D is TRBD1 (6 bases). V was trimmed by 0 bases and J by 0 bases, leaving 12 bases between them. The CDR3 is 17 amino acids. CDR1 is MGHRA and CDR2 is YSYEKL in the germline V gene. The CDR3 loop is CASSQDGGLSSYNEQFF. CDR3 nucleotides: TGCGCCAGCAGCCAAGATGGGGGCCTGAGCTCCTACAATGAGCAGTTCTTC.

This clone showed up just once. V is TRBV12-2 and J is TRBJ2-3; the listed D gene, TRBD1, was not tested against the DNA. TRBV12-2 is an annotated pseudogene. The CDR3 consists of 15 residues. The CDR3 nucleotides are TGTGCAAGTCGCAAAGACAGGGGGCTGACAGATACGCAGTATTTT. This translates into CASRKDRGLTDTQYF.

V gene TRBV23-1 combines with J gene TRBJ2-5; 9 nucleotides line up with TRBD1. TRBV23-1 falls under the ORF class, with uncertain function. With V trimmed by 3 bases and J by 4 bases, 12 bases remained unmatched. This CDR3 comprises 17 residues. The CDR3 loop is CASSHLNSGTGRETQYF. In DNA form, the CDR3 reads TGCGCCAGCAGTCATCTGAACTCCGGGACAGGGAGAGAGACCCAGTACTTC.

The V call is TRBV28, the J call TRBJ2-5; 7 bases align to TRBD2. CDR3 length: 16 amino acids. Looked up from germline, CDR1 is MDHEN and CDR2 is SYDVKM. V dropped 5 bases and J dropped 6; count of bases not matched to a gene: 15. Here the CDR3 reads CASSPPGLVVRQTQYF. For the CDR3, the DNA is TGTGCCAGCAGTCCACCTGGACTAGTTGTGAGACAGACCCAGTACTTC.

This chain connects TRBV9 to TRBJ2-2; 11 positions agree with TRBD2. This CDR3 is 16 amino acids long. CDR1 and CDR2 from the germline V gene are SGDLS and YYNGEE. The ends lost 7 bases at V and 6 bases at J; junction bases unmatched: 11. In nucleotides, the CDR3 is TGTGCCAGCGGTAGCGGGAGGGCCGGGTCGGCCGGGGAGCTGTTTTTT. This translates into CASGSGRAGSAGELFF.

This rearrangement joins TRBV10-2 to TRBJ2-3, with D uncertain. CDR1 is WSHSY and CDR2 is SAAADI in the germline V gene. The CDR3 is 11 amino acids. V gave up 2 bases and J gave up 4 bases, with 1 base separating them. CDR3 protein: CASSEADTQYF. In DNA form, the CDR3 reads TGCGCCAGCAGTGAGGCAGATACGCAGTATTTT.

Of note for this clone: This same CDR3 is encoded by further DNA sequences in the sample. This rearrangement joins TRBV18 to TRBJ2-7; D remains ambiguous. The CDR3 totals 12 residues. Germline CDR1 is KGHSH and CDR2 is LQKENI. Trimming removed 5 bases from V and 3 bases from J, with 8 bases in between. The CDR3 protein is CASSRTNYEQYF. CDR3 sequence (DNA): TGTGCCAGCTCAAGAACGAACTACGAGCAGTACTTC.

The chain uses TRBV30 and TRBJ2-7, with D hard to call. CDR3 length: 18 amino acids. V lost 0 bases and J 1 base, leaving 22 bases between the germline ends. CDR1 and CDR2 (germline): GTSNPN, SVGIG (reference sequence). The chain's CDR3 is CAWSVGERVICASYEQYF. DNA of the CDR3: TGTGCCTGGAGTGTTGGTGAGCGCGTAATATGCGCATCCTACGAGCAGTACTTC. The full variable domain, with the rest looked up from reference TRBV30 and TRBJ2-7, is SQTIHQWPATLVQPVGSPLSLECTVEGTSNPNLYWYRQAAGRGLQLLFYSVGIGQISSEVPQNLSASRPQDRQFILSSKKLLLSDSGFYLCAWSVGERVICASYEQYFGPGTRLTVT.